This entry lists 5 T cell receptor beta chains sequenced from one sample in a study of CD8+ T cells in alopecia areata. Noted treatment: oral pan-JAK inhibitor, 5-10 mg twice daily. After isolation, RNA underwent reverse transcription to generate cDNA as the sequencing template. TCRdb's table, derived via immunoSEQ multiplex PCR, lists solely in-frame clones and lacks some. The table records fewer than 100,000 clones, approximately 60% of them present only once. Here the sequenced sample was CD8+ T cells sorted from blood, taken at week 4, from a patient treated with tofacitinib. The receptors originated from a human donor with alopecia areata.

The CDR3 DNA sequence: TGCAGCGTTGACGTTAGCGGGAGAGAGACCCAGTACTTC. Its translation is CSVDVSGRETQYF. The chain joins TRBV29-1 to TRBJ2-5; 9 nucleotides agree with TRBD2. Germline CDR1 and CDR2: SQVTM and ANQGSEA. The CDR3 has 13 residues. V shed 3 bases and J 4 bases; nucleotides not matched to a gene: 3.

The table lists this clone with a count of one. The chain combines TRBV30 with TRBJ2-2, with a possible D match to TRBD2 (5 bases). The CDR3 runs to 13 residues. V was pared by 8 bases and J by 0 bases, with 10 bases between. CDR1 and CDR2 (germline): GTSNPN, SVGIG (reference sequence). The CDR3 reads CAQADPNTGELFF. The CDR3 DNA sequence: TGTGCCCAAGCGGATCCGAACACCGGGGAGCTGTTTTTT.

This rearrangement joins TRBV19 to TRBJ2-1; the D gene is possibly TRBD1 (6 bases). This CDR3 contains 15 residues. Trimming removed 3 bases at V and 8 bases at J, with 17 bases between. From germline, CDR1 is LNHDA and CDR2 SQIVND (reference sequence). The chain's CDR3 is CASSIPGTPRYEQFF. In nucleotides, the CDR3 is TGTGCCAGTAGTATCCCAGGGACACCGAGATATGAGCAGTTCTTC.

The chain recombines TRBV29-1 with TRBJ2-1, with 7 bases that match TRBD2. The CDR3 loop spans 14 amino acids. Trimming removed 4 bases from V and 9 bases from J; junction bases left unmatched: 12. The V gene's germline CDR1 is SQVTM and CDR2 ANQGSEA. The chain's CDR3 is CSVVGELGLGEQFF. The CDR3 DNA reads as TGCAGCGTTGTCGGGGAACTAGGACTAGGTGAGCAGTTCTTC.

This clone is a singleton in its sample. This chain uses TRBV11-2 with TRBJ2-3, with a tentative D call TRBD2 (5 bases). The CDR3 sequence is 16 residues long. V was shortened by 4 bases and J by 6 bases, with 20 bases between the two germline ends. The germline CDR1 and CDR2 sequences are SGHAT and FQNNGV. CDR3 residues: CASSSLGGPGMDTQYF. CDR3 nucleotides: TGTGCCAGCAGCTCTTTGGGCGGGCCCGGGATGGATACGCAGTATTTT. Combining the CDR3 with reference TRBV11-2 and TRBJ2-3 gives the whole variable domain EAGVAQSPRYKIIEKRQSVAFWCNPISGHATLYWYQQILGQGPKLLIQFQNNGVVDDSQLPKDRFSAERLKGVDSTLKIQPAKLEDSAVYLCASSSLGGPGMDTQYFGPGTRLTVL.